This TCR beta chain was identified during a study of T cells after yellow fever vaccination. MiXCR, run by TCRdb on the 5' RACE reads, gives a single entry per CDR3 protein. The table shows hundreds of thousands of distinct CDR3 sequences, with 13% occurring only once. Germline CDR1 is WSHSY and CDR2 is SAAADI. This CDR3 contains 16 residues. To note about this clonotype: Compared with germline, one end of the junction differs, possibly owing to a read error.

This specimen was PBMCs, taken on the day of the yellow fever booster vaccination. The V gene is TRBV10-2, the J gene TRBJ1-5; TRBD1 might be the D (5 bases). The clonotype was recovered from a man between 25 and 39 years old who received the YFV17D yellow fever vaccine. The CDR3 DNA follows: TGCGCCAGCAGTGCTTGGACACTCGAGGGGAATCAGCCCCAGCGTTTT. It specifies CASSAWTLEGNQPQRF.